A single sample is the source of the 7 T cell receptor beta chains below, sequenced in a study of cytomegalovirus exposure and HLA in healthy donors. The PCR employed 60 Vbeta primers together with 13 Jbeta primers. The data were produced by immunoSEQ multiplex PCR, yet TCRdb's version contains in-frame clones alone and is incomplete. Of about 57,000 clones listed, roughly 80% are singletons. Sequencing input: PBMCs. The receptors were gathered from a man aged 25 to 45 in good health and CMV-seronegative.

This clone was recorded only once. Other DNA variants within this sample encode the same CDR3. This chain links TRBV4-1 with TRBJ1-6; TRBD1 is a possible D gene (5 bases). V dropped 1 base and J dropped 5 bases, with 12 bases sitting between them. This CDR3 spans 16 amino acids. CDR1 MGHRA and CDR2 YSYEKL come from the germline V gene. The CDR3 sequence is CASSQVRRQNNSPLHF. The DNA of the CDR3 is TGCGCCAGCAGCCAAGTACGGAGACAGAATAATTCACCCCTCCACTTT.

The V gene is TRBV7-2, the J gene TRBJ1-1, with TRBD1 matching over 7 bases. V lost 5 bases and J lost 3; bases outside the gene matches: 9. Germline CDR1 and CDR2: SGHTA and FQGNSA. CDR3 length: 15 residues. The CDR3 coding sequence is TGTGCCAGCAGCCCGACAGGGTCGAGGGACACTGAAGCTTTCTTT. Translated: CASSPTGSRDTEAFF.

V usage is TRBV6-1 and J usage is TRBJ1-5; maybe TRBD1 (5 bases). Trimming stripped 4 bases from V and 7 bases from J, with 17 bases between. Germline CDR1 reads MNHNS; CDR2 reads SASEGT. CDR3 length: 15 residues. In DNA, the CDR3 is TGTGCCAGCAGTGCTATTACAGGTAGACAGCAGCCCCAGCATTTT. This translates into CASSAITGRQQPQHF.

The CDR3 DNA reads as TGTGCCAGCAATTTCAAGGGGGAGGGCTATGGCTACACCTTC. Its protein is CASNFKGEGYGYTF. The V call is TRBV6-1, the J call TRBJ1-2; perhaps TRBD1 as D (6 bases). The germline V gene has CDR1 MNHNS and CDR2 SASEGT. The CDR3 spans 14 residues. The ends were cut back, 7 bases at V and 4 bases at J, with 16 bases in the middle.

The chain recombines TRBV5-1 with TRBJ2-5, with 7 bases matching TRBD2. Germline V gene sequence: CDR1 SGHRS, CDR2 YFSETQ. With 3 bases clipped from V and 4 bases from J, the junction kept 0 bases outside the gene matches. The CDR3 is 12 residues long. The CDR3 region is CASSWGGETQYF. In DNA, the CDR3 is TGCGCCAGCAGCTGGGGGGGAGAGACCCAGTACTTC.

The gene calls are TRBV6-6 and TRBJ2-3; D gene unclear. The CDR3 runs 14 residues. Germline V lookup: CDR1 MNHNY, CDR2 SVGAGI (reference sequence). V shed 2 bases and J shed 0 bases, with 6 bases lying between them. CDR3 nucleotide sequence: TGTGCCAGCAGTTACCTAGACAGCACAGATACGCAGTATTTT. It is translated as CASSYLDSTDTQYF.

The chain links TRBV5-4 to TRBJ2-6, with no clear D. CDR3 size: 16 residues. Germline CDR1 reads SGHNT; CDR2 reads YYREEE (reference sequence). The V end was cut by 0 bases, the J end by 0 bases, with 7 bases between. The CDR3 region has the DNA TGTGCCAGCAGCTTGGCCGGGTTCTCTGGGGCCAACGTCCTGACTTTC. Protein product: CASSLAGFSGANVLTF.